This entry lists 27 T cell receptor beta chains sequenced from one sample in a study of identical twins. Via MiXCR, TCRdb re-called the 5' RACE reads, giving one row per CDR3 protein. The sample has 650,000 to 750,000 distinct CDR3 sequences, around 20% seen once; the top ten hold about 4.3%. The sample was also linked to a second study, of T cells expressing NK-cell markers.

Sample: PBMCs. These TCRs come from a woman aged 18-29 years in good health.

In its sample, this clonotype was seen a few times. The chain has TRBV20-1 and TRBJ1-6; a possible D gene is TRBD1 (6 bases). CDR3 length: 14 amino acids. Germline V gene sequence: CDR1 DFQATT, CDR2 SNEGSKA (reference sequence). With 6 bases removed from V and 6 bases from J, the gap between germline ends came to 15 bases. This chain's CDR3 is CSATKQGSNSPLHF. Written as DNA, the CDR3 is TGCAGTGCGACGAAACAGGGTAGTAATTCACCCCTCCACTTT.

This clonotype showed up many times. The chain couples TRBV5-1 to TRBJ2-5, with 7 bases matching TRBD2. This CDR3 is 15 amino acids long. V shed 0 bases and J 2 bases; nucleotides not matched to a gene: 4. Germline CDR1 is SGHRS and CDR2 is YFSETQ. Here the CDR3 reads CASSLASGAQETQYF. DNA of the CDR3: TGCGCCAGCAGCTTGGCTAGCGGAGCTCAAGAGACCCAGTACTTC.

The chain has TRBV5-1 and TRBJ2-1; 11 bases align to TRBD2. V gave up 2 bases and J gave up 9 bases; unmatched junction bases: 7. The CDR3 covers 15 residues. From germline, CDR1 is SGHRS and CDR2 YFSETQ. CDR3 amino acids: CASSFITSGGGEQFF. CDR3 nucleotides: TGCGCCAGCAGCTTCATCACTAGCGGGGGCGGTGAGCAGTTCTTC.

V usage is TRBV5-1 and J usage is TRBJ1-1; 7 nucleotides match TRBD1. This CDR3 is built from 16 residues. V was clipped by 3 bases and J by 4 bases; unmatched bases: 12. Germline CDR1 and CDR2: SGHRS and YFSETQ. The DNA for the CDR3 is TGCGCCAGCAGCTCTACAGCGGGCAGGGGGATCACTGAAGCTTTCTTT. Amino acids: CASSSTAGRGITEAFF.

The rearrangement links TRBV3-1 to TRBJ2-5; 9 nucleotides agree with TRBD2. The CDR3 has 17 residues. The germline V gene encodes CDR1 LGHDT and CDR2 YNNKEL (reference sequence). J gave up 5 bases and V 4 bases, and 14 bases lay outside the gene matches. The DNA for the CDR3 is TGTGCCAGCAGCCCCACCTTTCTAGCGGGAAGTAAGGAGACCCAGTACTTC. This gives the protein CASSPTFLAGSKETQYF.

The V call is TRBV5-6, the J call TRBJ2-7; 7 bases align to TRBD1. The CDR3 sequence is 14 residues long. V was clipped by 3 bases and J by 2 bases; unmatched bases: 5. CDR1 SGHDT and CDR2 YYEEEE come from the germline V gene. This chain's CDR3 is CASSWGTVAYEQYF. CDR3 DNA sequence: TGTGCCAGCAGCTGGGGGACAGTTGCCTACGAGCAGTACTTC.

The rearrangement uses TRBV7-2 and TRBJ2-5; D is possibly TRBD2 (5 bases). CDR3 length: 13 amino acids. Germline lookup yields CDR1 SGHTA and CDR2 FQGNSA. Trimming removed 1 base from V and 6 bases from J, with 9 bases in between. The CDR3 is CASSLGLGKTQYF. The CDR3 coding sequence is TGTGCCAGCAGCTTAGGACTCGGGAAGACCCAGTACTTC.

The CDR3 here is CSARTLDGSEKLFF. The DNA for the CDR3 is TGCAGTGCAAGGACCTTGGACGGGAGTGAAAAACTGTTTTTT. The chain links TRBV20-1 to TRBJ1-4, with D uncertain. V was cut by 6 bases and J by 7 bases, with 18 bases left in between. Germline values: CDR1 DFQATT, CDR2 SNEGSKA (reference sequence). This CDR3 has 14 residues.

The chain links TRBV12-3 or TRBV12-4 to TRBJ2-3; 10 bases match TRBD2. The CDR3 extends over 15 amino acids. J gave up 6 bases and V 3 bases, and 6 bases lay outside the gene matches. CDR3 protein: CASSFRGLATDTQYF. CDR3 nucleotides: TGTGCCAGCAGTTTTAGGGGACTAGCGACGGATACGCAGTATTTT.

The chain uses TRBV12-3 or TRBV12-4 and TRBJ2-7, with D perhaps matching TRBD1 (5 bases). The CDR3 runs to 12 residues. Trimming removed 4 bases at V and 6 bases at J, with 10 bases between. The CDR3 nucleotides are TGTGCCAGCAGTTATACGCAGGGCGAGCAGTACTTC. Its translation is CASSYTQGEQYF.

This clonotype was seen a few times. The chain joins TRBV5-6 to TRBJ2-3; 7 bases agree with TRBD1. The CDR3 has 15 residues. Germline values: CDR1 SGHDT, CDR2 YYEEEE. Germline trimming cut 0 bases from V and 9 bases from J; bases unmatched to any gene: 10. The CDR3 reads CASSLVANRGQTQYF. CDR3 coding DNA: TGTGCCAGCAGCTTGGTGGCTAATAGGGGGCAGACGCAGTATTTT.

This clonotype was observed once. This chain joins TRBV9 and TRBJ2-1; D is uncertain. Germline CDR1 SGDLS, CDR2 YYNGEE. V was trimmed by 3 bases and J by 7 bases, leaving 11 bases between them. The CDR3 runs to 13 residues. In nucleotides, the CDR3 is TGTGCCAGCAGCGGGCGGATGGGGAATGAGCAGTTCTTC. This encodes CASSGRMGNEQFF.

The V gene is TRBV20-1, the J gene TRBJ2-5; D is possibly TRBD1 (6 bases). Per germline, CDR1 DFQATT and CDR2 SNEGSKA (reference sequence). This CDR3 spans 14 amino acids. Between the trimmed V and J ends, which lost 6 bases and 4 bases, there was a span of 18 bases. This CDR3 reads CSARDNRLSETQYF. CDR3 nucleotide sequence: TGCAGTGCAAGGGACAACAGGCTATCAGAGACCCAGTACTTC.

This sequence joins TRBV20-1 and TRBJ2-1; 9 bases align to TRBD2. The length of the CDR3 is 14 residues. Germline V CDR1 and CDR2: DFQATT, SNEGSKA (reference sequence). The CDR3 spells CRAYLAGANNEQFF. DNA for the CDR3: TGCAGGGCCTACTTAGCGGGGGCGAACAATGAGCAGTTCTTC.

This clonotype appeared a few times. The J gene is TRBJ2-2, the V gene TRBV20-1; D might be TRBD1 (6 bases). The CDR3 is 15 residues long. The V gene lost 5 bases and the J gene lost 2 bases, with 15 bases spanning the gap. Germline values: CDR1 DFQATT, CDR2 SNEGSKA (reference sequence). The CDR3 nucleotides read TGCAGTGCTTGGGGCCCACAGGGCAACACCGGGGAGCTGTTTTTT. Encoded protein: CSAWGPQGNTGELFF.

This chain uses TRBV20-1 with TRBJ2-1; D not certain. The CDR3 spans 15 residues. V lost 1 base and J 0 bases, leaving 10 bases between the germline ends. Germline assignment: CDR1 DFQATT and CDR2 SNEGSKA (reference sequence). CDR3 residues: CSARAPASSYNEQFF. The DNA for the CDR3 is TGCAGTGCTAGAGCCCCCGCGAGCTCCTACAATGAGCAGTTCTTC.

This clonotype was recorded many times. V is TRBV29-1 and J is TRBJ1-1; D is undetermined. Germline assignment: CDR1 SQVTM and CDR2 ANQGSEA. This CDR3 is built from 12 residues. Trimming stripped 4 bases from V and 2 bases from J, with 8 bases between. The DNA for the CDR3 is TGCAGCGTTGTAGCCATTAACACTGAAGCTTTCTTT. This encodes CSVVAINTEAFF.

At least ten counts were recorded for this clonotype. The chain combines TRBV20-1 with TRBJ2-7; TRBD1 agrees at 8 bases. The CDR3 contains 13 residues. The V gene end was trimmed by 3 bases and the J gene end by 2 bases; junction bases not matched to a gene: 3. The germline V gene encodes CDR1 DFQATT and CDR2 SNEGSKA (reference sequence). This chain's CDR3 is CSASRGRTYEQYF. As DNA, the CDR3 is TGCAGTGCTAGCAGGGGGCGGACCTACGAGCAGTACTTC.

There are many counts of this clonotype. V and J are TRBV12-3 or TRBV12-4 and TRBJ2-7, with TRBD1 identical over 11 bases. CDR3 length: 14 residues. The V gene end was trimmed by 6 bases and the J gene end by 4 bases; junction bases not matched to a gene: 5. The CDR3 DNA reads TGTGCCAGCAGAACCGGGACAGGGGGGTACGAGCAGTACTTC. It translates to CASRTGTGGYEQYF.

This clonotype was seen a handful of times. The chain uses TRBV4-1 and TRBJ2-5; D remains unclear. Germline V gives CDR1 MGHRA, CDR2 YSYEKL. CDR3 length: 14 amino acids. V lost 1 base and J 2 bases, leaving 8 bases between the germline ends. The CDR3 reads CASSQASSQETQYF. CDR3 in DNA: TGCGCCAGCAGCCAAGCAAGCAGTCAAGAGACCCAGTACTTC.

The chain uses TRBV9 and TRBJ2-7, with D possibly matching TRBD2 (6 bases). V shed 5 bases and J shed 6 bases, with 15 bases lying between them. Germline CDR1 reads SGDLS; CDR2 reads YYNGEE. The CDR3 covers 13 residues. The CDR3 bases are TGTGCCAGCAGTCGTACGACTAGGGGCGAGCAGTACTTC. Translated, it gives CASSRTTRGEQYF.

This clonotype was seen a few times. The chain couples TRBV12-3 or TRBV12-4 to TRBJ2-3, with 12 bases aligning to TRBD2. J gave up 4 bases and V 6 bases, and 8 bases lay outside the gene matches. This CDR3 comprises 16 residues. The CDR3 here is CASSPGTSGLPDTQYF. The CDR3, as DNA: TGTGCCAGCAGCCCCGGGACTAGCGGGCTTCCAGATACGCAGTATTTT.

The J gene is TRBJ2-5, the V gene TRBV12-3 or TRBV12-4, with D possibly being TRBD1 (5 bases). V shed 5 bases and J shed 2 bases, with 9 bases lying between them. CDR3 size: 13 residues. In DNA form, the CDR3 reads TGTGCCAGCAGTCCTGACAGACAAGAGACCCAGTACTTC. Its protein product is CASSPDRQETQYF.

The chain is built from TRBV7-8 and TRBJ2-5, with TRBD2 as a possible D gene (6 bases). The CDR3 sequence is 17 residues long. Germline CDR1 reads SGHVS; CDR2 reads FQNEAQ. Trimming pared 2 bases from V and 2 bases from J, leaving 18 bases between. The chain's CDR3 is CASSLTDRDWRQETQYF. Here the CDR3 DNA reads TGTGCCAGCAGCTTAACAGACCGGGACTGGAGGCAAGAGACCCAGTACTTC.

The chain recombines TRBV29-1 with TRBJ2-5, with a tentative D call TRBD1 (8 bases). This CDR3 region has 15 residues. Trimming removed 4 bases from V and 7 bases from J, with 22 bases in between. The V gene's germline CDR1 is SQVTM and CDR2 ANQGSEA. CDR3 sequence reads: CSVVKGRVQGGTQYF. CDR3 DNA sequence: TGCAGCGTTGTGAAAGGGAGGGTACAGGGGGGGACCCAGTACTTC.

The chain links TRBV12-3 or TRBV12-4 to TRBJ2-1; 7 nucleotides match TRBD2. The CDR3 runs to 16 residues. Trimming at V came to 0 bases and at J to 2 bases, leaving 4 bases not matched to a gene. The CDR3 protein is CASSLAASGPYNEQFF. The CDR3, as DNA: TGTGCCAGCAGTTTAGCGGCTAGCGGTCCCTACAATGAGCAGTTCTTC.

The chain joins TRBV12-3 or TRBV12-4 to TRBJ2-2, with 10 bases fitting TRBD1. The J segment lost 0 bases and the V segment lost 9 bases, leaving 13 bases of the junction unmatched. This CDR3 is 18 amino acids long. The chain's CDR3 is CARGRDRGAPTNTGELFF. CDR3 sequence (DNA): TGTGCCAGGGGGCGGGACAGGGGCGCCCCCACGAACACCGGGGAGCTGTTTTTT.